Shown below are 14 T cell receptor beta chains from a single sample sequenced in a study of blood T cell repertoires in COVID-19. The assay was immunoSEQ multiplex PCR, and TCRdb's table has in-frame clones only and misses some. The sample gives 250,000 to 300,000 clones, approximately 86% of which show up once; around 5.1% is in the top ten. The sample comprised peripheral blood. These receptors were taken from a woman aged 55-69 years with COVID-19, enrolled during active disease.

The genes are TRBV28 and TRBJ2-2, with D possibly TRBD1 on 5 matching bases. The CDR3 loop spans 12 amino acids. Germline V gene sequence: CDR1 MDHEN, CDR2 SYDVKM. The CDR3 region is CAADRDTGELFF. The CDR3 DNA follows: TGTGCTGCCGACAGAGACACCGGGGAGCTGTTTTTT.

DNA of the CDR3: TGTGCCAGCAGTGAAGCGCCAGGGGATCAGCCCCAGCATTTT. Residues: CASSEAPGDQPQHF. The chain carries TRBV6-1 and TRBJ1-5, with D perhaps matching TRBD1 (6 bases). Germline V gene data show CDR1 as MNHNS and CDR2 as SASEGT. The CDR3 sequence is 14 residues long. Trimming left V 0 bases short and J 5 bases short, with 8 bases between.

The chain uses TRBV10-3 and TRBJ1-2; 9 bases are shared with TRBD1. The CDR3 runs to 15 residues. Losses at the gene ends were 2 bases for V and 2 bases for J; bases not matched to a gene: 3. CDR1 and CDR2 (germline): ENHRY, SYGVKD. This chain's CDR3 is CAISEAGQGNYGYTF. The CDR3 coding sequence is TGTGCCATCAGTGAGGCAGGACAGGGGAACTATGGCTACACCTTC.

V is TRBV4-3 and J is TRBJ1-2, with TRBD1 as a possible D gene (6 bases). Germline V lookup: CDR1 LGHNA, CDR2 YSLEER. The V and J ends lost 2 bases and 2 bases respectively, with 9 bases between them. The CDR3 covers 14 residues. CDR3 loop: CASSQRQENYGYTF. Here the CDR3 DNA reads TGCGCCAGCAGCCAACGACAGGAGAACTATGGCTACACCTTC.

This CDR3 reads CASSLGQGHEQYF. CDR3 coding DNA: TGTGCCAGCAGCTTAGGACAGGGCCACGAGCAGTACTTC. This chain joins TRBV7-8 and TRBJ2-7; TRBD1 aligns across 7 bases. V dropped 1 base and J dropped 5; count of bases not matched to a gene: 2. Germline loops: CDR1 SGHVS, CDR2 FQNEAQ. The CDR3 runs 13 residues. The variable domain in full, with the rest retrieved from reference TRBV7-8 and TRBJ2-7, is GAGVSQSPRYKVAKRGQDVALRCDPISGHVSLFWYQQALGQGPEFLTYFQNEAQLDKSGLPSDRFFAERPEGSVSTLKIQRTQQEDSAVYLCASSLGQGHEQYFGPGTRLTVT.

This clone was seen a handful of times. The DNA for the CDR3 is TGTGCCACCTCTGAGATTGAGCAGTTCTTC. Its translation: CATSEIEQFF. The gene calls are TRBV10-3 and TRBJ2-1; no firm D call. The germline V gene has CDR1 ENHRY and CDR2 SYGVKD. V was trimmed by 10 bases and J by 9 bases, leaving 10 bases between them. This CDR3 contains 10 residues.

The J gene is TRBJ2-2, the V gene TRBV4-1; 8 bases are shared with TRBD1. CDR1 MGHRA and CDR2 YSYEKL come from the germline V gene. This CDR3 region has 15 residues. J lost 7 bases, V lost 5 bases, and 9 bases had no gene match. CDR3 coding DNA: TGCGCCAGCAGCAACCCAGGGGGCAGGATCGGGGAGCTGTTTTTT. This gives the protein CASSNPGGRIGELFF.

V gene TRBV11-3 combines with J gene TRBJ2-5; possible D gene TRBD2, 6 bases. Trimming took 0 bases from V and 1 from J, leaving 9 bases between them. The CDR3 extends over 15 amino acids. Germline CDR1 and CDR2: SGHNT and YENEEA. In DNA form, the CDR3 reads TGTGCCAGCAGCTTAGATCGGGGGTCCCAAGAGACCCAGTACTTC. Amino acids: CASSLDRGSQETQYF.

A remark on this clone: The sample contains more than one DNA sequence encoding this CDR3. V gene TRBV20-1 combines with J gene TRBJ2-7; 7 bases align to TRBD1. This CDR3 has 11 residues. After removal of 6 bases from V and 4 bases from J, the junction contained 3 bases not matched to a gene. Looked up from germline, CDR1 is DFQATT and CDR2 is SNEGSKA (reference sequence). CDR3 nucleotide sequence: TGCAGTGCCAGACAGGGTTACGAGCAGTACTTC. This gives the protein CSARQGYEQYF.

The CDR3 nucleotides are TGTGCCAGCTCAGGGCAGGGAGGTGTGACTGAAGCTTTCTTT. Encoded protein: CASSGQGGVTEAFF. V and J are TRBV18 and TRBJ1-1, with a weak D call TRBD1 (5 bases). The CDR3 sequence is 14 residues long. Trimming cost V 5 bases and J 5 bases, with 15 bases left between them. Germline V CDR1 and CDR2: KGHSH, LQKENI.

The V gene is TRBV5-1, the J gene TRBJ1-6; 7 positions match TRBD1. Germline CDR1 SGHRS, CDR2 YFSETQ. V gave up 2 bases and J gave up 8 bases; unmatched junction bases: 4. This CDR3 has 14 residues. CDR3 sequence (DNA): TGCGCCAGCAGCTTTACAGGACAGGATTCACCCCTCCACTTT. It yields the protein CASSFTGQDSPLHF.

V is TRBV18 and J is TRBJ1-1, with 8 bases fitting TRBD1. The CDR3 has 14 residues. With V trimmed by 2 bases and J by 7 bases, 6 bases remained unmatched. The germline V gene encodes CDR1 KGHSH and CDR2 LQKENI. This CDR3 reads CASSPEDRASEAFF. As DNA, the CDR3 is TGTGCCAGCTCACCAGAGGACAGGGCTAGTGAAGCTTTCTTT. Full variable domain (remainder filled in from reference TRBV18 and TRBJ1-1): NAGVMQNPRHLVRRRGQEARLRCSPMKGHSHVYWYRQLPEEGLKFMVYLQKENIIDESGMPKERFSAEFPKEGPSILRIQQVVRGDSAAYFCASSPEDRASEAFFGQGTRLTVV.

The chain combines TRBV11-3 with TRBJ2-1, with 7 bases aligning to TRBD2. This CDR3 is 15 amino acids long. Germline V CDR1 and CDR2: SGHNT, YENEEA. With V trimmed by 4 bases and J by 6 bases, 9 bases remained unmatched. The CDR3 reads CASSSTRGSSNEQFF. As DNA, the CDR3 is TGTGCCAGCAGCTCGACCCGCGGGAGTAGCAATGAGCAGTTCTTC.

This clone was picked up one time. J is TRBJ1-1 and V is TRBV7-2, with a possible D match to TRBD1 (6 bases). From germline, CDR1 is SGHTA and CDR2 FQGNSA. There are 15 residues in the CDR3. V was pared by 1 base and J by 6 bases, with 15 bases between. The CDR3 nucleotides read TGTGCCAGCAGCTTAGAGCGGGGGGCTCTGCCTGAAGCTTTCTTT. Protein: CASSLERGALPEAFF.